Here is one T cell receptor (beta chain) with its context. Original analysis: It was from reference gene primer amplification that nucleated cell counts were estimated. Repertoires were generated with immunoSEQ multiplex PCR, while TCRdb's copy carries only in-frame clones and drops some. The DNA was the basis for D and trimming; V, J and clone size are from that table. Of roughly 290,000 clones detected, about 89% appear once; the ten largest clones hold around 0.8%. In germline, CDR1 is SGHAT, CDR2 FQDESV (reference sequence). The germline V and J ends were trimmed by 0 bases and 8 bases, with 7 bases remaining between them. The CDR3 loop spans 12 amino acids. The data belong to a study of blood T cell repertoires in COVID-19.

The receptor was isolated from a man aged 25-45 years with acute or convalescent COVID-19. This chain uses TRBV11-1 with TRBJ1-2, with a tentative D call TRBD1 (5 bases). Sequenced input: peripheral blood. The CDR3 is CASSLAGLGYTF. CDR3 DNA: TGTGCCAGCAGCTTAGCGGGACTGGGCTACACCTTC.